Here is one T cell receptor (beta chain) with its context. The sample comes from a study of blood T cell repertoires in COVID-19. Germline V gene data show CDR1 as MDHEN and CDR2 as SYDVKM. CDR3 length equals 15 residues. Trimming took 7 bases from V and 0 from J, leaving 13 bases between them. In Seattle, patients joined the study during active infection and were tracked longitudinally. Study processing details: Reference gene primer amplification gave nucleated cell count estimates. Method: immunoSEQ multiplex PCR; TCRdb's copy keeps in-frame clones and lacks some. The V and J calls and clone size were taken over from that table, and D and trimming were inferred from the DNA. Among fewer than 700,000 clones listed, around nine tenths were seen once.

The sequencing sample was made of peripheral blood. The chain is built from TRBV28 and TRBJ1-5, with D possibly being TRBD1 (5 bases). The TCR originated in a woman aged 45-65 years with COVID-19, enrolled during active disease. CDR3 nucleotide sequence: TGTGCCAGCATGCAGGGCCCGTATAGCAATCAGCCCCAGCATTTT. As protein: CASMQGPYSNQPQHF. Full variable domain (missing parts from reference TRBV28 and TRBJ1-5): DVKVTQSSRYLVKRTGEKVFLECVQDMDHENMFWYRQDPGLGLRLIYFSYDVKMKEKGDIPEGYSVSREKKERFSLILESASTNQTSMYLCASMQGPYSNQPQHFGDGTRLSIL.